A selection of T cell receptor beta chains follows, all from one sample in a study of CD4 T cells in relation to SARS-CoV-2 and coronaviruses. Measured with immunoSEQ multiplex PCR; TCRdb has only the in-frame clones, and not every one. The data hold tens of thousands of clones, with roughly 88% observed a single time. The sequencing sample was made of memory CD4+ T cells from PBMCs. These receptors were collected from a human donor in good health. The CDR3 runs from the conserved cysteine through the conserved F or W. Fields, in order: V gene, D gene, clone size, J gene, CDR3 DNA, CDR3 protein. D genes are given only for firm matches. Only part of the rows carry a size: once, few, many, or a class if the clone is expanded.

V gene: TRBV19; D gene: TRBD2; clone size: once; J gene: TRBJ2-1; CDR3 DNA: TGTGCCAGTAAGACTAGCGGGGTGAGCTCCTACAATGAGCAGTTCTTC; CDR3 protein: CASKTSGVSSYNEQFF
V gene: TRBV10-3; D gene: TRBD1; clone size: -; J gene: TRBJ1-6; CDR3 DNA: TGTGCCATCAGTCCGGGACAGGGAATACAAAGCTCACCCCTCCACTTT; CDR3 protein: CAISPGQGIQSSPLHF
V gene: TRBV6-2/TRBV6-3; D gene: TRBD2; clone size: -; J gene: TRBJ2-7; CDR3 DNA: TGTGCCAGCAGTCGAGCGGGAGGGCCTCGCGAGCAGTACTTC; CDR3 protein: CASSRAGGPREQYF
V gene: TRBV6-4; D gene: -; clone size: -; J gene: TRBJ1-2; CDR3 DNA: TGTGCCAGCAGTAACGGGATGTATGGCTACACCTTC; CDR3 protein: CASSNGMYGYTF
V gene: TRBV7-9; D gene: -; clone size: -; J gene: TRBJ2-3; CDR3 DNA: TGTGCCAGCAGCTTGATCGAGGGGCGGACAGATACGCAGTATTTT; CDR3 protein: CASSLIEGRTDTQYF
V gene: TRBV15; D gene: -; clone size: -; J gene: TRBJ1-3; CDR3 DNA: TGTGCCACCAGCAGAGATCTGCAGGGTAGAGCGTCGGGAAACACCATATATTTT; CDR3 protein: CATSRDLQGRASGNTIYF
V gene: TRBV28; D gene: -; clone size: -; J gene: TRBJ2-1; CDR3 DNA: TGTGCCAGCAGTTTATCCTCCCACCCCCAGTTCTTC; CDR3 protein: CASSLSSHPQFF
V gene: TRBV3-1/TRBV3-2; D gene: -; clone size: -; J gene: TRBJ2-2; CDR3 DNA: TGTGCCAGCAGCCAGCGGACGGTATCAAACACCGGGGAGCTGTTTTTT; CDR3 protein: CASSQRTVSNTGELFF
V gene: TRBV19; D gene: -; clone size: once; J gene: TRBJ2-3; CDR3 DNA: TGTGCCAGTAGTATAGATCATGCGGTTAGCACAGATACGCAGTATTTT; CDR3 protein: CASSIDHAVSTDTQYF
V gene: TRBV11-2; D gene: -; clone size: -; J gene: TRBJ2-5; CDR3 DNA: TGTGCCAGCAGCTTAGATCAGGGGAAGGGTCGAGAGACCCAGTACTTC; CDR3 protein: CASSLDQGKGRETQYF
V gene: TRBV28; D gene: -; clone size: once; J gene: TRBJ2-4; CDR3 DNA: TGTGCCAGCAGTTTATCCCCGGGAGCCAAAAACATTCAGTACTTC; CDR3 protein: CASSLSPGAKNIQYF
V gene: TRBV2; D gene: TRBD1; clone size: once; J gene: TRBJ1-1; CDR3 DNA: TGTGCCAGCAGGACGGGACAGCCGAACACTGAAGCTTTCTTT; CDR3 protein: CASRTGQPNTEAFF
V gene: TRBV19; D gene: -; clone size: once; J gene: TRBJ2-5; CDR3 DNA: TGTGCCAGTAGTATCCCCAACCAAGAGACCCAGTACTTC; CDR3 protein: CASSIPNQETQYF
V gene: TRBV29-1; D gene: -; clone size: once; J gene: TRBJ2-2; CDR3 DNA: TGCAGCGGTGCGACATATAACACCGGGGAGCTGTTTTTT; CDR3 protein: CSGATYNTGELFF
V gene: TRBV19; D gene: -; clone size: once; J gene: TRBJ2-3; CDR3 DNA: TGTGCCAGTAGTCAACAGGGCCTCCCGGATACGCAGTATTTT; CDR3 protein: CASSQQGLPDTQYF
V gene: TRBV28; D gene: -; clone size: -; J gene: TRBJ1-6; CDR3 DNA: TGTGCCAGCAGTATCCCCAGGGCGGGGGACTCACCCCTCCACTTT; CDR3 protein: CASSIPRAGDSPLHF
V gene: TRBV28; D gene: -; clone size: -; J gene: TRBJ1-2; CDR3 DNA: TGTGCCAGCAGTTTTACCGGGGTTGGCTACACCTTC; CDR3 protein: CASSFTGVGYTF